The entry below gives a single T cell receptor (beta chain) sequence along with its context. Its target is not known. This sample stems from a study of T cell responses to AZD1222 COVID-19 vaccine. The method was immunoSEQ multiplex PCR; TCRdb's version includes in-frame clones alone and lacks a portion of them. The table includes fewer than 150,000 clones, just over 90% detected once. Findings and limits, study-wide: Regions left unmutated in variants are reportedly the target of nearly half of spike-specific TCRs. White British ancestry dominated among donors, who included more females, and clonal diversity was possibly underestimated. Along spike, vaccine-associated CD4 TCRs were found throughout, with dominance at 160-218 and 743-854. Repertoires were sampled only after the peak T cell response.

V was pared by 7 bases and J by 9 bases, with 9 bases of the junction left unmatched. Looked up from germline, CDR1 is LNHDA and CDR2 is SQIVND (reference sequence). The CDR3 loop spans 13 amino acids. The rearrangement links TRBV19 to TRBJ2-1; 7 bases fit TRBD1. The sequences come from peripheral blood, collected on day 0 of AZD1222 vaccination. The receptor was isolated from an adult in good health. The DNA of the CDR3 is TGTGCCAGTAAAGAGACAGGGTATGCTGAGCAGTTCTTC. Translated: CASKETGYAEQFF.